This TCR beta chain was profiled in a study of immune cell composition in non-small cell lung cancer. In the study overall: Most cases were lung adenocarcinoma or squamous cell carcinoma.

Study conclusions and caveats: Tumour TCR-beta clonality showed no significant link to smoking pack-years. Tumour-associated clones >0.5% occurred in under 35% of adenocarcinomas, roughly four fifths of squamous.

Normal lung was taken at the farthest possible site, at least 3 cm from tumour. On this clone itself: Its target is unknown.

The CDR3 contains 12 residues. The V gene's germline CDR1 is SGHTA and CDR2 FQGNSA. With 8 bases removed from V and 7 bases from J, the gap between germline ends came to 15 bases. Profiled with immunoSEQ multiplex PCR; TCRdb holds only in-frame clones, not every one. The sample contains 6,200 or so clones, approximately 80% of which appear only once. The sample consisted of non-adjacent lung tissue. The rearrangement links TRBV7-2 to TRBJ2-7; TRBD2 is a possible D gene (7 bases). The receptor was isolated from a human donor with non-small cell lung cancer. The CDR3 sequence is CASGGGSTEQYF. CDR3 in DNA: TGTGCCAGCGGGGGCGGGAGTACGGAGCAGTACTTC.